The present T cell receptor beta chain was sequenced within a study of T cell responses to AZD1222 COVID-19 vaccine. Here immunoSEQ multiplex PCR was the method, and the copy in TCRdb shows in-frame clones only, minus some. The top ten hold 20% to 25% of the sample, which has 70,000 to 90,000 clones, approximately 80% seen once. This clone was counted only a few times. Its antigen remains unidentified. Study-level results: Donors were largely white British and mainly female; clonal diversity was possibly underestimated. Regions 160-218 and 743-854 dominated among vaccine-associated CD4 TCRs spanning spike.

V gave up 5 bases and J gave up 10 bases, with 20 bases separating them. CDR3 size: 15 residues. CDR1 is MNHEY and CDR2 is SVGAGI in the germline V gene. This sample comprised peripheral blood, obtained on day 0 of AZD1222 vaccination. The J gene is TRBJ1-4, the V gene TRBV6-5; no clear D gene. This sequence was found in an adult in good health. CDR3 amino acids: CASSPYREVIGKLFF. The CDR3 nucleotides are TGTGCCAGCAGTCCGTACAGAGAGGTTATCGGAAAACTGTTTTTT.